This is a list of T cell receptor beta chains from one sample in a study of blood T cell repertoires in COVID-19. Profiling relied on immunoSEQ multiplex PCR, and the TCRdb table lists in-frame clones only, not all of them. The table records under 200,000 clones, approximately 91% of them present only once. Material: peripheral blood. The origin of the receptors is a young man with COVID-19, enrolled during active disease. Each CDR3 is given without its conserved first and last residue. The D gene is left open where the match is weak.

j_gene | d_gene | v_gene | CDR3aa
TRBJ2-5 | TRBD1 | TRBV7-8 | ASSPGQVGQETQY
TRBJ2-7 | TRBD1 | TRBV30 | AWIRDRGVGKDSYEQY
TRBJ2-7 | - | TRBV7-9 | ASSSRYRVEQY
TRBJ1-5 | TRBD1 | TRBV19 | ASQSKGASNQPQH
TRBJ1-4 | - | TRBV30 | AWSVRGANEKLL
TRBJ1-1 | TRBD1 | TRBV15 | ATSRPPGTGEATEAF
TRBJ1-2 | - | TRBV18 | ASSPSEGVDGYT
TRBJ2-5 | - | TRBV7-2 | ASSLSGYQETQY
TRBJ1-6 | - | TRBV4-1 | ASSQVGAGNSPLH
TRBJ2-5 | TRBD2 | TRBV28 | ASSSTSGEETQY
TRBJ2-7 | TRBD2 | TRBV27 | ASRSSGSYYEQY
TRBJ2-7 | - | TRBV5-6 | ASSLGRRIHEQY
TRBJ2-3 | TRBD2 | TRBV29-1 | SVEPSGSTDTQY
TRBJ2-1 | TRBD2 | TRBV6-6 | ASKGREWF
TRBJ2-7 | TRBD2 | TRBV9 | ASSGTSYEQY
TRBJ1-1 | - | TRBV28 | ASSRNTEAF
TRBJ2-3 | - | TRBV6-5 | ASRGLNRDTQY
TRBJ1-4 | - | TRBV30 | AWSNIRGGKLF
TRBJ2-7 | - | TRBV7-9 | ASSPFELAYEQY
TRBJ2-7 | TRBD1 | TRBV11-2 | ASRRTGFHEQY
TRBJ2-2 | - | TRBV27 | ASSFIAEMNTGELF
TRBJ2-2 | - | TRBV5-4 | ASSQAAGELF
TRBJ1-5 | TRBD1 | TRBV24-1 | ATSDTQGARNQPQH
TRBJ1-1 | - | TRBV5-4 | ASSPDRTSNTEAF
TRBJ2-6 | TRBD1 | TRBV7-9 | ASSTGGHSGANVLT
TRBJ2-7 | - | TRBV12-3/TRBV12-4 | ASSPTPYEQY
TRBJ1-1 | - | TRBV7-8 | ASSLRVAEAF
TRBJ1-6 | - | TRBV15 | ATSSHQGRDSPLH
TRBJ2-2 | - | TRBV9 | ASSPPNTGELF
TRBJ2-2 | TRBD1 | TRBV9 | ASSPTGASSGELF
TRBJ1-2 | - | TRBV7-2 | ASEEVHYGYT
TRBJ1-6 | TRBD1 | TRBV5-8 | ASSPTGDRGSPLH
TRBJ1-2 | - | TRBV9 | ASSHGMSRPSGDGYT
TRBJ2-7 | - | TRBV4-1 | ASSQDNYEQY
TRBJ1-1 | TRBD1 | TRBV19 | ASSTQQGGYTEAF
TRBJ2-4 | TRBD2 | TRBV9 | ASSPQGLATKNIQY
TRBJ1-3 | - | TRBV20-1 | SASNRAQGNTIY
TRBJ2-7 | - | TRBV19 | ASSSRTGTISYEQY